These T cell receptor beta chains were read from a single sample in a study of somatic mutations in cytotoxic T cells in rheumatoid arthritis. Some clones are missing from TCRdb's copy, which holds only in-frame ones; the method was immunoSEQ multiplex PCR. The profile shows 20,000 to 25,000 clones, approximately 86% of them singletons. Input material: CD8+ T cells sorted from blood. These receptor sequences come from a woman aged 45-59 years in good health. CDR3s include the opening cysteine and the closing phenylalanine or tryptophan. Fields, in order: CDR3 protein, CDR3 DNA, V gene, CDR3 length, D gene, clone size, J gene. The D gene is left open where the match is weak. Clone size is not always given. Where it is, it says once, few, many or a class for expanded clones.

CDR3 protein: CASSEKGSTDTQYF; CDR3 DNA: TGTGCCAGCAGTGAAAAAGGAAGCACAGATACGCAGTATTTT; V gene: TRBV6-4; CDR3 length: 14; D gene: -; clone size: few; J gene: TRBJ2-3
CDR3 protein: CASSPRGGRDEQFF; CDR3 DNA: TGTGCCAGCAGCCCACGGGGGGGCCGGGATGAGCAGTTCTTC; V gene: TRBV14; CDR3 length: 14; D gene: TRBD2; clone size: -; J gene: TRBJ2-1
CDR3 protein: CASSLGGGGRTDTQYF; CDR3 DNA: TGTGCCAGCAGCTTAGGCGGGGGGGGCAGGACAGATACGCAGTATTTT; V gene: TRBV7-6; CDR3 length: 16; D gene: TRBD2; clone size: -; J gene: TRBJ2-3
CDR3 protein: CASRLSDTQYF; CDR3 DNA: TGTGCCAGCCGGCTATCAGATACGCAGTATTTT; V gene: TRBV5-8; CDR3 length: 11; D gene: -; clone size: -; J gene: TRBJ2-3
CDR3 protein: CSARDQVGLFF; CDR3 DNA: TGCAGTGCTAGAGATCAAGTAGGACTGTTTTTT; V gene: TRBV20-1; CDR3 length: 11; D gene: -; clone size: -; J gene: TRBJ1-4
CDR3 protein: CASPFGGGPEEQYF; CDR3 DNA: TGTGCCAGCCCGTTTGGCGGGGGGCCTGAAGAGCAGTACTTC; V gene: TRBV21-1; CDR3 length: 14; D gene: -; clone size: -; J gene: TRBJ2-7
CDR3 protein: CASSPYSGVEQFF; CDR3 DNA: TGTGCCAGCAGCCCCTATTCGGGCGTTGAGCAGTTCTTC; V gene: TRBV7-9; CDR3 length: 13; D gene: -; clone size: -; J gene: TRBJ2-1
CDR3 protein: CASMLGVGTDTQYF; CDR3 DNA: TGTGCCAGCATGCTCGGGGTGGGCACAGATACGCAGTATTTT; V gene: TRBV6-5; CDR3 length: 14; D gene: -; clone size: -; J gene: TRBJ2-3
CDR3 protein: CASESARGETQYF; CDR3 DNA: TGTGCCAGCGAATCCGCTAGGGGGGAGACCCAGTACTTC; V gene: TRBV7-9; CDR3 length: 13; D gene: -; clone size: -; J gene: TRBJ2-5
CDR3 protein: CASSTGQGATEAFF; CDR3 DNA: TGTGCCAGTAGTACCGGACAGGGGGCAACTGAAGCTTTCTTT; V gene: TRBV19; CDR3 length: 14; D gene: TRBD1; clone size: -; J gene: TRBJ1-1
CDR3 protein: CASIRDRDSGNTIYF; CDR3 DNA: TGTGCCAGCATCCGGGACAGGGACTCTGGAAACACCATATATTTT; V gene: TRBV6-1; CDR3 length: 15; D gene: TRBD1; clone size: -; J gene: TRBJ1-3
CDR3 protein: CASSQTPRTADNEQFF; CDR3 DNA: TGTGCCAGCAGCCAGACACCCAGGACAGCAGACAATGAGCAGTTCTTC; V gene: TRBV7-9; CDR3 length: 16; D gene: -; clone size: -; J gene: TRBJ2-1
CDR3 protein: CASSLVGQETQYF; CDR3 DNA: TGTGCCAGCAGTCTCGTCGGCCAAGAGACCCAGTACTTC; V gene: TRBV7-6; CDR3 length: 13; D gene: -; clone size: -; J gene: TRBJ2-5
CDR3 protein: CASSQYPRGVLAGISETQYF; CDR3 DNA: TGCGCCAGCAGCCAATACCCCAGGGGAGTGCTAGCGGGGATCTCGGAGACCCAGTACTTC; V gene: TRBV4-3; CDR3 length: 20; D gene: TRBD2; clone size: -; J gene: TRBJ2-5
CDR3 protein: CASSDSGTGLSGANVLTF; CDR3 DNA: TGTGCCAGCAGTGACTCGGGGACAGGGCTCTCTGGGGCCAACGTCCTGACTTTC; V gene: TRBV6-4; CDR3 length: 18; D gene: TRBD1; clone size: once; J gene: TRBJ2-6
CDR3 protein: CASSADGDVSYEQYF; CDR3 DNA: TGTGCCAGCAGCGCCGACGGGGATGTGTCCTACGAGCAGTACTTC; V gene: TRBV9; CDR3 length: 15; D gene: -; clone size: -; J gene: TRBJ2-7
CDR3 protein: CASSPEGDSYEQYF; CDR3 DNA: TGTGCCAGCAGTCCCGAGGGGGACAGCTACGAGCAGTACTTC; V gene: TRBV6-1; CDR3 length: 14; D gene: TRBD1; clone size: -; J gene: TRBJ2-7
CDR3 protein: CAVGSKGAGRDTQYF; CDR3 DNA: TGTGCCGTCGGGAGTAAGGGGGCGGGGAGAGATACGCAGTATTTT; V gene: TRBV15; CDR3 length: 15; D gene: -; clone size: -; J gene: TRBJ2-3
CDR3 protein: CASSPEDSNQPQHF; CDR3 DNA: TGCGCCAGCAGCCCGGAAGATAGCAATCAGCCCCAGCATTTT; V gene: TRBV4-3; CDR3 length: 14; D gene: -; clone size: few; J gene: TRBJ1-5
CDR3 protein: CASSEAVGGAADEQFF; CDR3 DNA: TGTGCCAGCAGTGAAGCGGTAGGGGGGGCCGCCGATGAGCAGTTCTTC; V gene: TRBV2; CDR3 length: 16; D gene: -; clone size: -; J gene: TRBJ2-1
CDR3 protein: CASSKVQDRGYGYTF; CDR3 DNA: TGTGCCAGCAGCAAAGTTCAGGACAGGGGCTATGGCTACACCTTC; V gene: TRBV21-1; CDR3 length: 15; D gene: -; clone size: few; J gene: TRBJ1-2
CDR3 protein: CASSFKLAGDYNEQFF; CDR3 DNA: TGTGCCAGCAGCTTCAAACTAGCGGGGGACTACAATGAGCAGTTCTTC; V gene: TRBV7-8; CDR3 length: 16; D gene: TRBD2; clone size: -; J gene: TRBJ2-1
CDR3 protein: CASSPLGQGGNEQFF; CDR3 DNA: TGTGCCAGCAGCCCCTTGGGACAGGGGGGCAATGAGCAGTTCTTC; V gene: TRBV7-7; CDR3 length: 15; D gene: TRBD1; clone size: few; J gene: TRBJ2-1
CDR3 protein: CASSQARDIQYF; CDR3 DNA: TGCGCCAGCAGCCAAGCGAGAGACATTCAGTACTTC; V gene: TRBV4-1; CDR3 length: 12; D gene: -; clone size: -; J gene: TRBJ2-4
CDR3 protein: CASNNGGDGYTF; CDR3 DNA: TGTGCCAGCAATAACGGGGGCGATGGCTACACCTTC; V gene: TRBV9; CDR3 length: 12; D gene: -; clone size: once; J gene: TRBJ1-2
CDR3 protein: CAWGRPDREGGYTF; CDR3 DNA: TGTGCCTGGGGCCGGCCCGACAGGGAGGGTGGCTACACCTTC; V gene: TRBV30; CDR3 length: 14; D gene: TRBD1; clone size: -; J gene: TRBJ1-2
CDR3 protein: CASSMTAREQYF; CDR3 DNA: TGTGCCAGCAGCATGACAGCTCGGGAGCAGTACTTC; V gene: TRBV5-6; CDR3 length: 12; D gene: -; clone size: -; J gene: TRBJ2-7
CDR3 protein: CASSLSVDRIPNYGYTF; CDR3 DNA: TGTGCCAGCAGTTTATCAGTGGACAGAATCCCTAACTATGGCTACACCTTC; V gene: TRBV27; CDR3 length: 17; D gene: -; clone size: -; J gene: TRBJ1-2
CDR3 protein: CASRSGGDYNEQFF; CDR3 DNA: TGTGCCAGCAGGAGCGGGGGAGACTACAATGAGCAGTTCTTC; V gene: TRBV4-2; CDR3 length: 14; D gene: TRBD2; clone size: -; J gene: TRBJ2-1
CDR3 protein: CASTSGTAFGPLHF; CDR3 DNA: TGTGCCAGCACCTCCGGGACAGCTTTTGGACCCCTCCACTTT; V gene: TRBV5-6; CDR3 length: 14; D gene: TRBD1; clone size: few; J gene: TRBJ1-6
CDR3 protein: CASSLGQGAPYGYTF; CDR3 DNA: TGTGCCAGCAGCTTGGGACAGGGGGCCCCCTATGGCTACACCTTC; V gene: TRBV5-6; CDR3 length: 15; D gene: TRBD1; clone size: -; J gene: TRBJ1-2
CDR3 protein: CASSQDRRGIGGELFF; CDR3 DNA: TGCGCCAGCAGCCAAGATCGCCGGGGAATTGGCGGGGAGCTGTTTTTT; V gene: TRBV4-3; CDR3 length: 16; D gene: -; clone size: -; J gene: TRBJ2-2
CDR3 protein: CSVEALAGGGEQFF; CDR3 DNA: TGCAGCGTTGAGGCTCTAGCGGGGGGGGGAGAGCAGTTCTTC; V gene: TRBV29-1; CDR3 length: 14; D gene: TRBD2; clone size: -; J gene: TRBJ2-1
CDR3 protein: CASKQGFGSGNTIYF; CDR3 DNA: TGTGCCAGCAAACAGGGGTTCGGGTCTGGAAACACCATATATTTT; V gene: TRBV6-5; CDR3 length: 15; D gene: TRBD1; clone size: once; J gene: TRBJ1-3
CDR3 protein: CAIGASGFLIGAQYF; CDR3 DNA: TGTGCCATCGGGGCTAGCGGGTTCCTTATTGGGGCCCAGTACTTC; V gene: TRBV10-3; CDR3 length: 15; D gene: TRBD2; clone size: once; J gene: TRBJ2-5
CDR3 protein: CASSPGRSVYGYTF; CDR3 DNA: TGTGCCAGCAGCCCTGGGCGGTCGGTGTATGGCTACACCTTC; V gene: TRBV9; CDR3 length: 14; D gene: -; clone size: -; J gene: TRBJ1-2
CDR3 protein: CASSSPGTGRKGDAFF; CDR3 DNA: TGTGCCAGCAGCTCTCCAGGGACGGGCCGCAAAGGAGATGCTTTCTTT; V gene: TRBV5-4; CDR3 length: 16; D gene: -; clone size: -; J gene: TRBJ1-1
CDR3 protein: CASSLGTSGGARETQYF; CDR3 DNA: TGCGCCAGCAGCTTGGGGACTAGCGGGGGGGCGCGAGAGACCCAGTACTTC; V gene: TRBV5-1; CDR3 length: 17; D gene: TRBD2; clone size: -; J gene: TRBJ2-5
CDR3 protein: CASSLRGEGNTEAFF; CDR3 DNA: TGCGCCAGCAGCTTGAGAGGTGAGGGGAACACTGAAGCTTTCTTT; V gene: TRBV5-1; CDR3 length: 15; D gene: -; clone size: -; J gene: TRBJ1-1
CDR3 protein: CASSDSGRGANNEQFF; CDR3 DNA: TGTGCCAGCAGTGACTCGGGGCGGGGGGCTAACAATGAGCAGTTCTTC; V gene: TRBV6-4; CDR3 length: 16; D gene: TRBD2; clone size: once; J gene: TRBJ2-1
CDR3 protein: CASSDSMEGEAQFF; CDR3 DNA: TGTGCCAGCAGTGACTCTATGGAGGGTGAAGCGCAGTTCTTC; V gene: TRBV6-4; CDR3 length: 14; D gene: -; clone size: -; J gene: TRBJ2-1
CDR3 protein: CASSGQGREEVLPNTGELFF; CDR3 DNA: TGTGCCAGCAGCGGACAGGGACGAGAAGAAGTTCTCCCGAACACCGGGGAGCTGTTTTTT; V gene: TRBV9; CDR3 length: 20; D gene: TRBD1; clone size: -; J gene: TRBJ2-2
CDR3 protein: CASKMQADNNEKLFF; CDR3 DNA: TGTGCCAGCAAGATGCAAGCGGACAATAATGAAAAACTGTTTTTT; V gene: TRBV7-9; CDR3 length: 15; D gene: -; clone size: -; J gene: TRBJ1-4
CDR3 protein: CASSQGTGAANEKLFF; CDR3 DNA: TGCGCCAGCAGCCAAGGGACAGGGGCGGCTAATGAAAAACTGTTTTTT; V gene: TRBV4-1; CDR3 length: 16; D gene: TRBD1; clone size: -; J gene: TRBJ1-4
CDR3 protein: CASSQEAQFYGYTF; CDR3 DNA: TGCGCCAGCAGCCAAGAGGCACAGTTCTATGGCTACACCTTC; V gene: TRBV4-3; CDR3 length: 14; D gene: -; clone size: -; J gene: TRBJ1-2
CDR3 protein: CASSLGLARVCTGELFF; CDR3 DNA: TGTGCCAGCAGCTTAGGACTAGCCCGGGTGTGCACCGGGGAGCTGTTTTTT; V gene: TRBV7-4; CDR3 length: 17; D gene: TRBD2; clone size: -; J gene: TRBJ2-2
CDR3 protein: CASSLEGRVETEAFF; CDR3 DNA: TGTGCCAGCAGCTTAGAGGGCAGGGTGGAGACTGAAGCTTTCTTT; V gene: TRBV7-9; CDR3 length: 15; D gene: -; clone size: once; J gene: TRBJ1-1
CDR3 protein: CASSSSPANTEAFF; CDR3 DNA: TGTGCCAGCAGTTCGTCTCCAGCGAACACTGAAGCTTTCTTT; V gene: TRBV27; CDR3 length: 14; D gene: -; clone size: few; J gene: TRBJ1-1
CDR3 protein: CASSVGGANQETQYF; CDR3 DNA: TGTGCCAGCAGCGTCGGAGGGGCCAACCAAGAGACCCAGTACTTC; V gene: TRBV9; CDR3 length: 15; D gene: -; clone size: -; J gene: TRBJ2-5
CDR3 protein: CASSHPSGGDRVDTQYF; CDR3 DNA: TGTGCCAGCAGTCACCCCTCGGGCGGGGACAGGGTAGATACGCAGTATTTT; V gene: TRBV28; CDR3 length: 17; D gene: TRBD1; clone size: -; J gene: TRBJ2-3
CDR3 protein: CASSLAVTGELFF; CDR3 DNA: TGTGCCAGCAGCTTAGCGGTGACCGGGGAGCTGTTTTTT; V gene: TRBV13; CDR3 length: 13; D gene: -; clone size: -; J gene: TRBJ2-2
CDR3 protein: CASSLAGNSPLHF; CDR3 DNA: TGTGCCAGCAGCTTGGCGGGGAATTCACCCCTCCACTTT; V gene: TRBV5-6; CDR3 length: 13; D gene: -; clone size: few; J gene: TRBJ1-6
CDR3 protein: CASSLEAGVYNEQFF; CDR3 DNA: TGTGCCAGCAGCTTAGAAGCGGGGGTCTACAATGAGCAGTTCTTC; V gene: TRBV7-9; CDR3 length: 15; D gene: TRBD2; clone size: -; J gene: TRBJ2-1
CDR3 protein: CASSLSPGPDTQYF; CDR3 DNA: TGTGCCAGCAGTTTATCACCGGGACCAGATACGCAGTATTTT; V gene: TRBV27; CDR3 length: 14; D gene: -; clone size: -; J gene: TRBJ2-3
CDR3 protein: CASSVGDTDTQYF; CDR3 DNA: TGTGCCAGCAGCGTAGGGGACACAGATACGCAGTATTTT; V gene: TRBV9; CDR3 length: 13; D gene: -; clone size: -; J gene: TRBJ2-3
CDR3 protein: CASSLGRASGGQQETQYF; CDR3 DNA: TGTGCCAGCAGCTTAGGCCGTGCTAGCGGGGGGCAACAAGAGACCCAGTACTTC; V gene: TRBV7-9; CDR3 length: 18; D gene: TRBD2; clone size: once; J gene: TRBJ2-5
CDR3 protein: CASSPRSQTGAYNEQFF; CDR3 DNA: TGTGCCAGCAGTCCCCGAAGCCAGACAGGGGCCTACAATGAGCAGTTCTTC; V gene: TRBV2; CDR3 length: 17; D gene: TRBD1; clone size: -; J gene: TRBJ2-1
CDR3 protein: CASSYARVGEQFF; CDR3 DNA: TGTGCCAGCAGTTACGCCAGGGTTGGTGAGCAGTTCTTC; V gene: TRBV6-5; CDR3 length: 13; D gene: -; clone size: -; J gene: TRBJ2-1
CDR3 protein: CAIRVLETQYF; CDR3 DNA: TGTGCTATTAGGGTCCTGGAGACCCAGTACTTC; V gene: TRBV7-7; CDR3 length: 11; D gene: -; clone size: -; J gene: TRBJ2-5